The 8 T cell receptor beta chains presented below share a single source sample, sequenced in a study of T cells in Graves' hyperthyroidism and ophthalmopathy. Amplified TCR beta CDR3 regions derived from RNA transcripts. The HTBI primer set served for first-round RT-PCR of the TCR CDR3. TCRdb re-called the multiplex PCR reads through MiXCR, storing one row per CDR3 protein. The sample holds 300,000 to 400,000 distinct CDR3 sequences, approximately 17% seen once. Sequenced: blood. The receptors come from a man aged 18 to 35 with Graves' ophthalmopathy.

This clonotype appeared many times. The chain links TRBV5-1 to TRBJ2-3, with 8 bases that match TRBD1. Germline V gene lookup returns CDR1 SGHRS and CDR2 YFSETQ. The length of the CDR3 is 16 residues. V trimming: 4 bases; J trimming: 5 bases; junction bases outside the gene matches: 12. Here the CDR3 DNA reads TGCGCCAGCAGCCCGCCGGACAGGGTTGGGTTAGATACGCAGTATTTT. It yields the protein CASSPPDRVGLDTQYF.

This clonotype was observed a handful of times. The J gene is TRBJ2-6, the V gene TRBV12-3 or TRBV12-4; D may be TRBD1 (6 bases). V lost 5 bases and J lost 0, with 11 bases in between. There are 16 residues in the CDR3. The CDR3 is CASSHGQPSGANVLTF. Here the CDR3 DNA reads TGTGCCAGCAGTCATGGACAGCCCTCTGGGGCCAACGTCCTGACTTTC.

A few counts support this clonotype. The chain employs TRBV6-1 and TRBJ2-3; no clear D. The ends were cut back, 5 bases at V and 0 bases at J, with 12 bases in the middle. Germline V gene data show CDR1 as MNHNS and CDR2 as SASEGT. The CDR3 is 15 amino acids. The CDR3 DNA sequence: TGTGCCAGCAGTTTCAGAGAGACTAGCACAGATACGCAGTATTTT. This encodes CASSFRETSTDTQYF.

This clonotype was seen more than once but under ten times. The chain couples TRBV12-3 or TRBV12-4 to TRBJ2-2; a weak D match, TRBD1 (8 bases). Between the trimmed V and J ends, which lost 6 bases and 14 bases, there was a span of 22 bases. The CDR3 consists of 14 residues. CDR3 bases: TGTGCCAGCAGATTTGGGACAGGTCAAGCGGGACTGTTTTTT. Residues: CASRFGTGQAGLFF.

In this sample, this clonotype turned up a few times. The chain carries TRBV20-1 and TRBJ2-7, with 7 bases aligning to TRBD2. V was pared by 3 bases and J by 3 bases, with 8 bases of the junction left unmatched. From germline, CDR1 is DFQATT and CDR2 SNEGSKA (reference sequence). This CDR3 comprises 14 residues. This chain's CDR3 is CSASYTREGYEQYF. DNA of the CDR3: TGCAGTGCTAGCTATACTAGGGAGGGCTACGAGCAGTACTTC.

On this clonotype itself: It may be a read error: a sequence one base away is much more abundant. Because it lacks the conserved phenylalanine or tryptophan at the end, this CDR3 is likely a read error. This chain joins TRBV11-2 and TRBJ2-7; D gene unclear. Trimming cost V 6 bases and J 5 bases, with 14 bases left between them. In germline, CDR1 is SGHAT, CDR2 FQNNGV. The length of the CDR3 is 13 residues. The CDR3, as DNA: TGTGCCAGCAGACGGGTGGGCCCCCACGAGCAGTACCTC. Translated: CASRRVGPHEQYL.

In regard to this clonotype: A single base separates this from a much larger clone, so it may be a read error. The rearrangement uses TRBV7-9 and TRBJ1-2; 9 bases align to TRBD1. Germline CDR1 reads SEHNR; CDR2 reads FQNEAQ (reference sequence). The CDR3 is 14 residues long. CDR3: CVSSSGQGYYGYTF. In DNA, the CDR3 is TGTGTCAGCAGCTCGGGACAGGGATACTATGGCTACACCTTC.

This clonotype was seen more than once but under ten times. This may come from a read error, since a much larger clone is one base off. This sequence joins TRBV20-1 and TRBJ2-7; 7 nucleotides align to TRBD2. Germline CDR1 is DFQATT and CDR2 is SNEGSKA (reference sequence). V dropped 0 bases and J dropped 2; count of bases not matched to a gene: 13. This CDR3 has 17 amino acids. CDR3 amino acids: CSARDLLARGYTYEQYF. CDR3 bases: TGCAGTGCTAGAGATTTACTAGCGAGGGGCTATACCTACGAGCAGTACTTC.